This TCR beta chain derives from a study of blood T cells in healthy people across ages (dated by TCRdb to 2015 to 2017). Study-wide context: Template switching captured roughly one uniquely barcoded TCR beta cDNA molecule per two T cells in model experiments. Using the same blood draw, the study looked at two additional independent replicas of 1 million unique cDNA reads for two donors, one aged 18 to 30 and the other aged 80 or older. The donors were divided into four age groups: young (average around 16 years), middle-aged (under 40), aged (roughly 66) and long-lived (82). Using deep sequencing normalized with unique cDNA molecular identifiers, the study measured how TCR beta repertoire diversity changes with age. Donors of different ages were randomly distributed across sequencing lanes to avoid experimental bias. Here is what the overall study found, with its caveats: Compared with the aged group, the long-lived group had more naive CD4+ T cells, fewer expanded clones and increased TCR diversity, a pattern suggesting age selection. Because profiling used bulk unsorted PBMCs, naive and antigen-experienced compartments could not be compared conclusively. A strong correlation was found between observed TCR beta diversity and the percentage of naive T cells measured by flow cytometry. Estimates of total diversity based on one million sequenced T cells were considered lower bounds and underestimates. Because the CMV infection status of the donors was unknown, age-related changes in expanded clonotypes may potentially have been confounded. As age increased, observed TCR beta diversity per million T cells dropped in a roughly linear way, and a significant reduction was already evident by age 40.

The roughly 42 donors, aged roughly 6 to 95 years, were systemically healthy Caucasian individuals from Russia. Approximately 9.3 milliliters of peripheral blood were drawn from each donor into EDTA-treated Vacutainer tubes. Ficoll-Paque density-gradient centrifugation was used to isolate PBMCs, with at least 6.5 million per sample. Trizol reagent was used to extract total RNA from PBMCs, with at least 5 micrograms per sample. For every donor, flow cytometry on a PBMC aliquot measured the percentage of naive CD45RAhigh/CD27high T cells. The germline V gene (reference sequence) supplies CDR1 SEHNR and CDR2 FQNEAQ. Cut back by 4 bases and 3 bases, the V and J ends lie 13 bases apart. The CDR3 spans 15 residues, from the cysteine through the phenylalanine. Only CDR3 DNA is held: 45 bases, read in frame from base 1. Libraries were made using 5' RACE. The data were produced on an Illumina HiSeq 2500. A second PCR of about 7 to 12 cycles was run with a J-beta primer mix and a sample-barcoded 5' primer. A template-switch 5' adaptor carrying 12 random nucleotides introduced a unique molecular identifier onto each TCR beta cDNA molecule. Each sample yielded at least 2.5 million CDR3-containing paired-end reads. The Mint cDNA synthesis kit, primed by a TRBC-specific oligonucleotide, was used to synthesize first-strand cDNA from all RNA. Following uracil-DNA glycosylase treatment, a first 18-cycle PCR with universal primers M1SS and BC2_uni_R was performed on all cDNA. Per the source publication's procedure: Each sample was normalized by randomly selecting 1 million high-quality reads, each carrying a distinct molecular identifier. Instead of being binned into consensus sequences, reads with shared molecular identifiers were discarded. MiTCR, run with a Q25 quality threshold and the strictest error-elimination algorithm, handled CDR3 identification, clonotype clustering and error correction. A nonparametric unseen species model with Euler transformation was used to estimate a lower bound on total TCR beta diversity. TCRdb trimmed the raw reads at Q25, called clones with MiXCR and kept productive beta chains. Under each unique CDR3 protein, matching rows form one entry showing the most common genes and DNA. These V and J calls derive from TCRdb rather than the authors' analysis. Present in this sample are roughly 2 million distinct CDR3 sequences, roughly 50% of which were seen just once. The ten largest clones capture approximately 2% of the sample.

Note on this clonotype: This receptor's antigen is unknown. Base quality data are lacking; no much larger clone is found one base away.

This receptor was taken from a middle-aged woman in good health. Sequenced material: blood. The sequence is built from TRBV7-9 and TRBJ2-1; the D region possibly corresponds to TRBD2 (6 bases align). This receptor carries the CDR3 CASSYPGVNYNEQFF. The DNA sequence is as follows: TGTGCCAGCAGCTACCCGGGGGTCAACTACAATGAGCAGTTCTTC.